The entry below gives a single T cell receptor (beta chain) sequence along with its context. As yet, its antigen is unknown. Germline V gene sequence: CDR1 LGHNA, CDR2 YSLEER. The CDR3 sequence is 17 residues long. Trimming took 4 bases from V and 8 from J; bases not matched to a gene: 10. These data belong to a study of T cell responses to AZD1222 COVID-19 vaccine. Overall study findings and caveats: Close to half of spike-specific TCRs reportedly recognize unmutated variant regions.

Some clones are missing from TCRdb's copy, which holds only in-frame ones; the method was immunoSEQ multiplex PCR. The sample has 95,000 to 150,000 clones, roughly nine tenths seen once. This clonotype was obtained from an adult in good health. The sample was peripheral blood, taken on day 0 of AZD1222 vaccination. The chain uses TRBV4-3 and TRBJ2-1; 14 bases line up with TRBD2. CDR3 in DNA: TGCGCCAGCAGCCGCCGATCAGGACTAGCGGGGGGAGATGAGCAGTTCTTC. Encoded protein: CASSRRSGLAGGDEQFF.